Each of the 26 T cell receptor beta chains below was sequenced from the same sample in a study of cytomegalovirus exposure and HLA in healthy donors. The primer mix had 60 Vbeta and 13 Jbeta primers. The assay was immunoSEQ multiplex PCR, and TCRdb's table has in-frame clones only and misses some. The repertoire includes about 170,000 clones, around four fifths of them detected once, and 1.2% sits in the top ten. The sample taken for sequencing was PBMCs. These receptors were collected from a boy between 2 and 15 years old in good health and CMV-seronegative.

The chain couples TRBV18 to TRBJ2-5, with 9 bases matching TRBD1. Germline CDR1 and CDR2: KGHSH and LQKENI. V was clipped by 4 bases and J by 4 bases; unmatched bases: 10. The CDR3 extends over 16 amino acids. The CDR3 region is CASSLRTGGHGETQYF. CDR3 nucleotide sequence: TGTGCCAGCTCACTTCGTACAGGGGGCCACGGAGAGACCCAGTACTTC. Looking up the rest from reference TRBV18 and TRBJ2-5 gives the full variable domain: NAGVMQNPRHLVRRRGQEARLRCSPMKGHSHVYWYRQLPEEGLKFMVYLQKENIIDESGMPKERFSAEFPKEGPSILRIQQVVRGDSAAYFCASSLRTGGHGETQYFGPGTRLLVL.

V gene TRBV19 combines with J gene TRBJ2-1; TRBD2 matches 12 bases. Germline CDR1 is LNHDA and CDR2 is SQIVND (reference sequence). J was trimmed by 7 bases and V by 2 bases; bases with no gene match: 3. The CDR3 sequence is 15 residues long. This CDR3 reads CASSILAGGQNEQFF. CDR3 in DNA: TGTGCCAGTAGTATACTAGCGGGGGGGCAGAATGAGCAGTTCTTC.

J is TRBJ2-7 and V is TRBV4-3; maybe TRBD2 (5 bases). The V end was cut by 1 base, the J end by 3 bases, with 16 bases between. The CDR3 contains 16 residues. The germline gives CDR1 LGHNA, CDR2 YSLEER. CDR3 loop: CASSQGAGGPFYEQYF. CDR3 in DNA: TGCGCCAGCAGCCAAGGGGCCGGCGGGCCCTTCTACGAGCAGTACTTC.

Concerning this clone itself: The same CDR3 is also encoded by other DNA sequences in this sample. The gene calls are TRBV4-3 and TRBJ1-5, with D unresolved. Germline V gene data show CDR1 as LGHNA and CDR2 as YSLEER. V shed 0 bases and J shed 6 bases, with 6 bases lying between them. This CDR3 region has 13 residues. This chain's CDR3 is CASSQDLGQPQHF. The CDR3 region has the DNA TGCGCCAGCAGCCAAGATCTCGGTCAGCCCCAGCATTTT.

This clone was picked up a small number of times. CDR3 sequence (DNA): TGTGCCAGCAGTTACTCGCCGGGACAAAGCTACACCTTC. As protein: CASSYSPGQSYTF. The chain has TRBV6-5 and TRBJ1-2, with D possibly matching TRBD1 (6 bases). This CDR3 is built from 13 residues. Trimming took off 0 bases at V and 9 bases at J, with 11 bases between the two ends. Per germline, CDR1 MNHEY and CDR2 SVGAGI.

The chain links TRBV27 to TRBJ1-2; D is unclear. The CDR3 has 15 residues. Germline values: CDR1 MNHEY, CDR2 SMNVEV (reference sequence). Trimming took off 3 bases at V and 4 bases at J, with 15 bases between the two ends. CDR3 coding DNA: TGTGCCAGCAGTTTCAGTGTTACCCATACCTATGGCTACACCTTC. It codes for CASSFSVTHTYGYTF.

The chain carries TRBV9 and TRBJ1-2, with 8 bases lining up with TRBD1. The CDR3 has 15 amino acids. Germline CDR1 SGDLS, CDR2 YYNGEE. V was clipped by 4 bases and J by 2 bases; unmatched bases: 7. The CDR3 DNA follows: TGTGCCAGCAGCTTAAGGACAGGGCGGAACTATGGCTACACCTTC. It codes for CASSLRTGRNYGYTF.

J is TRBJ1-1 and V is TRBV30; no clear D. CDR1 and CDR2 from the germline V gene are GTSNPN and SVGIG (reference sequence). V dropped 7 bases and J dropped 2 bases, with 11 bases sitting between them. CDR3 length equals 12 residues. The CDR3 sequence is CASKGANTEAFF. CDR3 bases: TGTGCCTCGAAGGGAGCTAACACTGAAGCTTTCTTT.

The chain joins TRBV2 to TRBJ2-7; 8 bases fit TRBD2. Germline V CDR1 and CDR2: SNHLY, FYNNEI. J gave up 7 bases and V 4 bases, and 9 bases lay outside the gene matches. CDR3 length: 14 amino acids. The CDR3 loop reads CASSVAAGDGEQYF. CDR3 bases: TGTGCCAGCAGTGTAGCAGCGGGAGACGGGGAGCAGTACTTC.

The chain has TRBV9 and TRBJ1-2; 9 nucleotides match TRBD1. Germline CDR1 and CDR2: SGDLS and YYNGEE. V lost 3 bases and J lost 2; bases outside the gene matches: 5. The CDR3 totals 15 residues. DNA of the CDR3: TGTGCCAGCAGCGCGACAGGGGGACGGAACTATGGCTACACCTTC. Translation gives CASSATGGRNYGYTF.

This clone appeared a few times. The V and J genes are TRBV19 and TRBJ1-1; maybe TRBD1 (5 bases). Germline values: CDR1 LNHDA, CDR2 SQIVND (reference sequence). The CDR3 has 12 amino acids. With 7 bases removed from V and 7 bases from J, the gap between germline ends came to 13 bases. CDR3 sequence (DNA): TGTGCCAGTACCGTCGGGGGTTATGAAGCTTTCTTT. Its translation is CASTVGGYEAFF.

The chain recombines TRBV5-6 with TRBJ2-1; unclear D gene. Trimming stripped 0 bases from V and 5 bases from J, with 6 bases between. The germline V gene encodes CDR1 SGHDT and CDR2 YYEEEE. The CDR3 is made up of 13 amino acids. The CDR3 sequence: CASSLVQNNEQFF. Written as DNA, the CDR3 is TGTGCCAGCAGCTTGGTGCAGAACAATGAGCAGTTCTTC.

The chain uses TRBV2 and TRBJ2-7; TRBD1 might be the D (6 bases). In germline, CDR1 is SNHLY, CDR2 FYNNEI. The V gene lost 8 bases and the J gene lost 4 bases, with 12 bases spanning the gap. This CDR3 is built from 12 residues. The CDR3 is CASQTGNYEQYV. The CDR3 DNA reads TGTGCCAGCCAGACAGGAAATTACGAGCAGTACGTC.

The rearrangement uses TRBV27 and TRBJ1-6; 7 bases align to TRBD1. Losses at the gene ends were 8 bases for V and 2 bases for J; bases not matched to a gene: 3. The CDR3 is 14 amino acids. CDR1 and CDR2 (germline): MNHEY, SMNVEV (reference sequence). The CDR3 region is CASQGGAYNSPLHF. CDR3 DNA: TGTGCCAGCCAGGGGGGCGCCTATAATTCACCCCTCCACTTT.

J is TRBJ1-6 and V is TRBV5-8; TRBD1 matches at 8 bases. After removal of 0 bases from V and 7 bases from J, the junction contained 3 bases not matched to a gene. The CDR3 is 15 residues long. CDR1 is SGHTS and CDR2 is YDEGEE in the germline V gene. The CDR3 DNA reads as TGTGCCAGCAGCTTGGGGACAGGGTCGAATTCACCCCTCCACTTT. Its protein product is CASSLGTGSNSPLHF.

The genes are TRBV7-3 and TRBJ1-1, with D unresolved. Germline V lookup: CDR1 SGHTA, CDR2 FQGTGA. V dropped 1 base and J dropped 2 bases, with 11 bases sitting between them. This CDR3 is 15 amino acids long. CDR3 loop: CASSLNGGVNTEAFF. DNA of the CDR3: TGTGCCAGCAGCTTAAACGGCGGAGTAAACACTGAAGCTTTCTTT.

The chain carries TRBV6-6 and TRBJ1-2; TRBD1 agrees at 12 bases. The CDR3 extends over 16 amino acids. Germline V gene sequence: CDR1 MNHNY, CDR2 SVGAGI (reference sequence). Losses at the gene ends were 4 bases for V and 5 bases for J; bases not matched to a gene: 8. CDR3 sequence: CASSWGTGGAGYGYTF. CDR3 DNA sequence: TGTGCCAGCAGTTGGGGGACAGGGGGCGCTGGATATGGCTACACCTTC.

V and J are TRBV4-3 and TRBJ2-7; a possible D gene is TRBD2 (5 bases). The V gene lost 0 bases and the J gene lost 2 bases, with 11 bases spanning the gap. Germline V gene data show CDR1 as LGHNA and CDR2 as YSLEER. The CDR3 is 15 amino acids. The CDR3 coding sequence is TGCGCCAGCAGCCAAGACCCCAGCGGTCCCTACGAGCAGTACTTC. It is translated as CASSQDPSGPYEQYF.

The chain uses TRBV4-2 and TRBJ1-5; 8 bases line up with TRBD1. The J segment lost 7 bases and the V segment lost 4 bases, leaving 3 bases of the junction unmatched. Germline CDR1 LGHNA, CDR2 YNFKEQ. This CDR3 is built from 13 residues. The CDR3 sequence is CASSPDRAQPQHF. CDR3 coding DNA: TGTGCCAGCAGCCCGGACAGGGCGCAGCCCCAGCATTTT.

The CDR3 region is CASSPRTGPEQPQHF. DNA of the CDR3: TGCGCCAGCAGCCCCAGGACAGGGCCCGAGCAGCCCCAGCATTTT. The chain carries TRBV4-3 and TRBJ1-5; 8 bases are shared with TRBD1. The V segment lost 4 bases and the J segment 7 bases; nucleotides outside the gene matches: 9. CDR1 is LGHNA and CDR2 is YSLEER in the germline V gene. The CDR3 runs to 15 residues.

The chain joins TRBV5-6 to TRBJ1-6; D perhaps matches TRBD1 (6 bases). The germline V gene encodes CDR1 SGHDT and CDR2 YYEEEE. V shed 0 bases and J shed 9 bases, with 13 bases lying between them. The CDR3 spans 15 residues. For the CDR3, the DNA is TGTGCCAGCAGCTTGGAGGGGGGGGGAAGTTCACCCCTCCACTTT. Its translation is CASSLEGGGSSPLHF.

The chain has TRBV12-5 and TRBJ2-3; 7 nucleotides line up with TRBD2. Trimming cost V 6 bases and J 4 bases; bases outside gene matches: 4. This CDR3 comprises 13 residues. CDR1 LGHNT and CDR2 FRNRAP come from the germline V gene. The CDR3 DNA follows: TGTGCTAGTGGGCCGGGGAGGGCAGATACGCAGTATTTT. Translated: CASGPGRADTQYF.

This clone appeared once. The rearrangement joins TRBV25-1 to TRBJ2-1; TRBD2 might be the D (6 bases). Trimming removed 6 bases at V and 9 bases at J, with 9 bases between. Germline CDR1 and CDR2: MGHDK and SYGVNS. The CDR3 sequence is 11 residues long. CDR3 loop: CASRWDSEQFF. CDR3 bases: TGTGCCAGCAGATGGGACTCTGAGCAGTTCTTC.

This clone was seen a handful of times. This sample also contains other DNA sequences that code for the same CDR3. CDR3 in amino acids: CASSYRGGEKLFF. The CDR3 region has the DNA TGTGCCAGCAGTTACCGCGGGGGTGAAAAACTGTTTTTT. V usage is TRBV6-5 and J usage is TRBJ1-4; weak D call: TRBD1 (5 bases). This CDR3 spans 13 amino acids. Trimming stripped 2 bases from V and 7 bases from J, with 8 bases between. Germline V gene data show CDR1 as MNHEY and CDR2 as SVGAGI.

Here the CDR3 reads CASSSDRGYTEAFF. The DNA of the CDR3 is TGTGCCAGCAGTTCCGACAGGGGATACACTGAAGCTTTCTTT. The rearrangement links TRBV6-5 to TRBJ1-1, with 8 bases that match TRBD1. Germline lookup yields CDR1 MNHEY and CDR2 SVGAGI. The CDR3 extends over 14 amino acids. V gave up 4 bases and J gave up 3 bases; unmatched junction bases: 4.

This chain connects TRBV7-2 to TRBJ2-2; the match to TRBD2 covers 9 bases. From germline, CDR1 is SGHTA and CDR2 FQGNSA. V was pared by 0 bases and J by 7 bases, with 6 bases of the junction left unmatched. CDR3 size: 16 residues. CDR3 DNA sequence: TGTGCCAGCAGCTTAGCCGGTAGCGGGAGAGTCGGGGAGCTGTTTTTT. Translated, it gives CASSLAGSGRVGELFF.